The 30 T cell receptor beta chains below come from one sample, sequenced in a study of response to subunit inactivated influenza vaccine. TCRdb recomputed calls from the RT-PCR reads with MiXCR, one row per CDR3 protein. Of 650,000 to 850,000 distinct CDR3 sequences listed, approximately 15% are singletons. Here the sequenced sample was PBMCs from blood, taken 14 days before vaccination. These receptors were obtained from a man over 45 who received an inactivated influenza vaccine.

The chain combines TRBV4-3 with TRBJ2-2; D is unresolved. The CDR3 contains 15 residues. V was cut by 0 bases and J by 2 bases, with 7 bases left in between. Germline V lookup: CDR1 LGHNA, CDR2 YSLEER. The CDR3 is CASSQDLANTGELFF. The CDR3, as DNA: TGCGCCAGCAGCCAAGATTTGGCCAACACCGGGGAGCTGTTTTTT.

This clonotype was observed a handful of times. The chain joins TRBV5-1 to TRBJ1-5; the D gene is possibly TRBD1 (6 bases). This CDR3 comprises 15 residues. V was pared by 0 bases and J by 3 bases, with 10 bases between. Germline V CDR1 and CDR2: SGHRS, YFSETQ. The chain's CDR3 is CASSLAGDNNQPQHF. The CDR3 nucleotides are TGCGCCAGCAGCTTGGCGGGGGACAACAATCAGCCCCAGCATTTT.

A note on this clonotype: A much larger clone is a single base away; this may be a read error. V is TRBV3-1 and J is TRBJ1-1, with D possibly matching TRBD1 (6 bases). This CDR3 is 13 amino acids long. The V end lost 4 bases, the J end lost 0 bases, and 6 bases lay between the germline ends. From germline, CDR1 is LGHDT and CDR2 YNNKEL (reference sequence). CDR3 nucleotide sequence: TGTGCCAGCAGCCGGGACATGAACACTGAAGCTTTCTTT. It translates to CASSRDMNTEAFF. Using reference TRBV3-1 and TRBJ1-1 for the parts outside the CDR3, the full variable domain is DTAVSQTPKYLVTQMGNDKSIKCEQNLGHDTMYWYKQDSKKFLKIMFSYNNKELIINETVPNRFSPKSPDKAHLNLHINSLELGDSAVYFCASSRDMNTEAFFGQGTRLTVV.

The gene calls are TRBV7-9 and TRBJ1-1; D remains unclear. This CDR3 region has 15 residues. V shed 3 bases and J shed 1 base, with 12 bases lying between them. The germline gives CDR1 SEHNR, CDR2 FQNEAQ (reference sequence). The CDR3 protein is CASSFHGKANTEAFF. The CDR3 coding sequence is TGTGCCAGCAGCTTTCATGGGAAGGCGAACACTGAAGCTTTCTTT.

Points on this clonotype: One junction end does not reproduce the germline sequence, and a read error may be involved. The rearrangement uses TRBV2 and TRBJ2-1, with D perhaps given as TRBD1 or TRBD2 (5 bases each). This CDR3 contains 16 residues. Germline values: CDR1 SNHLY, CDR2 FYNNEI. The CDR3 nucleotides read TGTGCCAGCAGAGAAGGGACGACAAGGACCTACAATGAGCAGTTCTTC. As protein: CASREGTTRTYNEQFF.

This chain links TRBV4-3 with TRBJ2-3; D may be TRBD1 or TRBD2 (5 bases each). Germline assignment: CDR1 LGHNA and CDR2 YSLEER. V shed 5 bases and J shed 3 bases, with 18 bases lying between them. This CDR3 is 16 amino acids long. The CDR3 here is CASSLPGPTRTDTQYF. DNA for the CDR3: TGCGCCAGCAGCTTGCCGGGACCTACAAGAACAGATACGCAGTATTTT.

The rearrangement uses TRBV6-5 and TRBJ1-6; D gene ambiguous. V was clipped by 0 bases and J by 9 bases, with 12 bases between them. Germline CDR1 is MNHEY and CDR2 is SVGAGI. The CDR3 length is 15 residues. The CDR3 reads CASSYSNGEGSPLHF. CDR3 DNA: TGTGCCAGCAGTTACTCGAACGGCGAGGGTTCACCCCTCCACTTT.

This clonotype was seen at least ten times. This rearrangement joins TRBV11-1 to TRBJ2-2; D not certain. Germline CDR1 SGHAT, CDR2 FQDESV (reference sequence). The CDR3 length is 21 residues. The germline V and J ends were trimmed by 3 bases and 0 bases, with 26 bases remaining between them. The CDR3 nucleotides read TGTGCCAGCAGCTTGGTGGGGAAGGCGGCACGCGGTATCACGAACACCGGGGAGCTGTTTTTT. Translated: CASSLVGKAARGITNTGELFF.

The chain combines TRBV6-1 with TRBJ2-7; 8 bases fit TRBD2. This CDR3 is 15 amino acids long. Trimming removed 6 bases from V and 0 bases from J; junction bases left unmatched: 7. Germline loops: CDR1 MNHNS, CDR2 SASEGT. CDR3 sequence reads: CASSRGGVDSYEQYF. The CDR3 DNA reads as TGTGCCAGCAGCCGGGGGGGGGTAGACTCCTACGAGCAGTACTTC.

This clonotype was detected ten times or more. The chain carries TRBV9 and TRBJ2-1; TRBD2 matches at 7 bases. This CDR3 has 13 residues. Germline-derived CDR1 and CDR2 are SGDLS and YYNGEE. With V trimmed by 3 bases and J by 4 bases, 1 base remained unmatched. CDR3 in DNA: TGTGCCAGCAGCGGGGACTATTACAATGAGCAGTTCTTC. As protein: CASSGDYYNEQFF.

This rearrangement joins TRBV6-1 to TRBJ2-3; TRBD2 agrees at 9 bases. With V trimmed by 7 bases and J by 3 bases, 5 bases remained unmatched. From germline, CDR1 is MNHNS and CDR2 SASEGT. This CDR3 spans 14 amino acids. CDR3 DNA sequence: TGTGCCAGCAAAAGTGGACTAGCGACAGATACGCAGTATTTT. Translation gives CASKSGLATDTQYF.

The chain uses TRBV20-1 and TRBJ2-3; no clear D. The CDR3 has 10 amino acids. The germline V gene has CDR1 DFQATT and CDR2 SNEGSKA (reference sequence). V lost 3 bases and J lost 6, with 4 bases in between. CDR3 amino acids: CSASYDTQYF. For the CDR3, the DNA is TGCAGTGCTAGTTACGATACGCAGTATTTT.

Worth noting for this clonotype: Compared with germline, one end of the junction differs, possibly owing to a read error. This rearrangement joins TRBV2 to TRBJ2-3; 10 nucleotides line up with TRBD2. The CDR3 is made up of 14 amino acids. Germline V lookup: CDR1 SNHLY, CDR2 FYNNEI. The CDR3 coding sequence is TGTGCCAGCAGTGAATTGGCTAGCGGGGGAGTCCTCCATTTT. Its protein product is CASSELASGGVLHF.

This chain joins TRBV7-2 and TRBJ2-3; D gene ambiguous. Trimming stripped 5 bases from V and 0 bases from J, with 15 bases between. From germline, CDR1 is SGHTA and CDR2 FQGNSA. This CDR3 is 16 amino acids long. The DNA of the CDR3 is TGTGCCAGCAGCCGCCCCGGGCAGACTAGCACAGATACGCAGTATTTT. It specifies CASSRPGQTSTDTQYF.

This chain links TRBV6-2 or TRBV6-3 with TRBJ2-7; possible D gene TRBD2, 5 bases. The V gene's germline CDR1 is MNHEY and CDR2 SVGEGT. The ends were cut back, 4 bases at V and 2 bases at J, with 9 bases in the middle. The CDR3 is made up of 13 amino acids. CDR3 DNA: TGTGCCAGCAGTTCCAACGGGGCCTACGAGCAGTACTTC. Protein sequence: CASSSNGAYEQYF.

This chain connects TRBV4-1 to TRBJ2-1; 7 nucleotides match TRBD2. Germline V gives CDR1 MGHRA, CDR2 YSYEKL. This CDR3 comprises 15 residues. V lost 4 bases to trimming and J lost 3 bases; unmatched junction nucleotides: 6. CDR3 in amino acids: CASSRGGSNYNEQFF. CDR3 bases: TGCGCCAGCAGCCGCGGGGGTTCCAACTACAATGAGCAGTTCTTC.

The chain couples TRBV27 to TRBJ2-2; the D is unclear. V was shortened by 6 bases and J by 4 bases, with 15 bases between the two germline ends. Germline CDR1 MNHEY, CDR2 SMNVEV (reference sequence). The CDR3 spans 15 residues. DNA for the CDR3: TGTGCCAGCAGCAAATCGACACCACCCACCGGGGAGCTGTTTTTT. It specifies CASSKSTPPTGELFF.

The table lists this clonotype with many counts. CDR3 DNA sequence: TGCGCCAGCAGCTTGGACGGGGCTCCTACTCCCCGCTATGGCTACACCTTC. Translating gives CASSLDGAPTPRYGYTF. V is TRBV5-1 and J is TRBJ1-2, with D tentatively TRBD1 (5 bases). The V gene's germline CDR1 is SGHRS and CDR2 YFSETQ. This CDR3 comprises 17 residues. Between the trimmed V and J ends, which lost 0 bases and 4 bases, there was a span of 19 bases.

The CDR3 sequence is CSARGVSWRTDTQYF. In DNA, the CDR3 is TGCAGTGCTAGAGGGGTTAGCTGGAGGACAGATACGCAGTATTTT. The chain has TRBV20-1 and TRBJ2-3; D is possibly TRBD2 (5 bases). From germline, CDR1 is DFQATT and CDR2 SNEGSKA (reference sequence). The ends were cut back, 1 base at V and 3 bases at J, with 14 bases in the middle. The CDR3 has 15 residues.

The genes are TRBV18 and TRBJ2-7; weak D call: TRBD2 (6 bases). The CDR3 has 14 residues. The germline V and J ends were trimmed by 4 bases and 5 bases, with 15 bases remaining between them. Germline V lookup: CDR1 KGHSH, CDR2 LQKENI. The CDR3 bases are TGTGCCAGCTCACAACGACTAGACAATGACGAGCAGTACTTC. Translated, it gives CASSQRLDNDEQYF.

This clonotype came up a few times. The V and J genes are TRBV7-9 and TRBJ2-7; D remains ambiguous. From germline, CDR1 is SEHNR and CDR2 FQNEAQ (reference sequence). The CDR3 is made up of 15 amino acids. V lost 2 bases and J lost 2, with 13 bases in between. CDR3 DNA sequence: TGTGCCAGCAGCTTAAGTCCCAGGCCAGCCTACGAGCAGTACTTC. It is translated as CASSLSPRPAYEQYF.

This clonotype was seen a handful of times. The J gene is TRBJ2-2, the V gene TRBV12-3 or TRBV12-4, with a possible D match to TRBD1 (6 bases). Trimming removed 6 bases from V and 1 base from J, with 15 bases in between. This CDR3 has 16 amino acids. The CDR3 sequence is CASSNTGRVNTGELFF. The CDR3 coding sequence is TGTGCCAGCAGCAATACAGGGAGAGTGAACACCGGGGAGCTGTTTTTT.

The chain uses TRBV11-1 and TRBJ2-7, with 9 bases aligning to TRBD2. The CDR3 has 19 residues. V lost 5 bases to trimming and J lost 7 bases; unmatched junction nucleotides: 24. Germline V gene data show CDR1 as SGHAT and CDR2 as FQDESV (reference sequence). The CDR3 here is CASSPHPPAGGPLSGEQYF. The CDR3, as DNA: TGTGCCAGCAGCCCCCACCCTCCGGCGGGAGGGCCCCTTTCGGGGGAGCAGTACTTC. The complete variable domain, with remaining parts taken from reference TRBV11-1 and TRBJ2-7, reads EAEVAQSPRYKITEKSQAVAFWCDPISGHATLYWYRQILGQGPELLVQFQDESVVDDSQLPKDRFSAERLKGVDSTLKIQPAELGDSAMYLCASSPHPPAGGPLSGEQYFGPGTRLTVT.

CDR3 region: CASSFGGRSGTEAFF. CDR3 DNA sequence: TGTGCCAGCAGCTTCGGGGGGCGGAGTGGGACTGAAGCTTTCTTT. The chain has TRBV7-2 and TRBJ1-1; D is possibly TRBD1 (6 bases). Trimming pared 3 bases from V and 5 bases from J, leaving 16 bases between. CDR1 and CDR2 (germline): SGHTA, FQGNSA. The CDR3 is made up of 15 amino acids.

V and J are TRBV6-1 and TRBJ2-7; unclear D gene. CDR1 MNHNS and CDR2 SASEGT come from the germline V gene. The CDR3 loop spans 16 amino acids. V dropped 0 bases and J dropped 2 bases, with 14 bases sitting between them. The CDR3 sequence: CASSEARHSSTYEQYF. The CDR3 nucleotides read TGTGCCAGCAGTGAAGCGCGCCACAGTTCTACCTACGAGCAGTACTTC.

This clonotype showed up many times. V usage is TRBV18 and J usage is TRBJ2-1, with no clear D. Deletions cut 1 base from V and 0 bases from J, with 7 bases between. The V gene's germline CDR1 is KGHSH and CDR2 LQKENI. The CDR3 contains 15 residues. Here the CDR3 DNA reads TGTGCCAGCTCACCACTCGCGAGCTCCTACAATGAGCAGTTCTTC. Translated: CASSPLASSYNEQFF. The whole variable domain, filled in from reference TRBV18 and TRBJ2-1, reads NAGVMQNPRHLVRRRGQEARLRCSPMKGHSHVYWYRQLPEEGLKFMVYLQKENIIDESGMPKERFSAEFPKEGPSILRIQQVVRGDSAAYFCASSPLASSYNEQFFGPGTRLTVL.

The chain combines TRBV27 with TRBJ2-7; D not resolved. Germline V gives CDR1 MNHEY, CDR2 SMNVEV (reference sequence). The CDR3 runs to 15 residues. Trimming took off 2 bases at V and 0 bases at J, with 11 bases between the two ends. The CDR3 loop reads CASSLGWSGSYEQYF. CDR3 nucleotide sequence: TGTGCCAGCAGTTTAGGCTGGTCGGGCTCCTACGAGCAGTACTTC.

V is TRBV20-1 and J is TRBJ2-7; D gene ambiguous. The CDR3 is made up of 13 amino acids. The V and J ends lost 3 bases and 0 bases respectively, with 9 bases between them. CDR1 and CDR2 (germline): DFQATT, SNEGSKA (reference sequence). The DNA of the CDR3 is TGCAGTGCTAGTGACATGAGCTCCTACGAGCAGTACTTC. Translated, it gives CSASDMSSYEQYF.

Note on this clonotype: A junction boundary mismatches the germline segment, possibly from a read error. The chain recombines TRBV5-5 with TRBJ1-4, with D maybe TRBD1 (6 bases). This CDR3 spans 16 amino acids. Germline lookup yields CDR1 SGHKS and CDR2 YYEKEE (reference sequence). In nucleotides, the CDR3 is TGTGCCAGCAGCTGGGGGGCAGCTACAACTAATGATAAACTGTTTTTT. Protein: CASSWGAATTNDKLFF. Full variable domain (missing parts from reference TRBV5-5 and TRBJ1-4): DAGVTQSPTHLIKTRGQQVTLRCSPISGHKSVSWYQQVLGQGPQFIFQYYEKEERGRGNFPDRFSARQFPNYSSELNVNALLLGDSALYLCASSWGAATTNDKLFFGSGTQLSVL.

This clonotype was picked up many times. The chain recombines TRBV7-9 with TRBJ2-7; 8 bases align to TRBD1. The CDR3 loop spans 17 amino acids. The germline gives CDR1 SEHNR, CDR2 FQNEAQ (reference sequence). J was trimmed by 1 base and V by 3 bases; bases with no gene match: 11. The CDR3 sequence: CASSFSGTGLHSYEQYF. The CDR3 DNA sequence: TGTGCCAGCAGCTTTTCCGGGACAGGTCTCCATTCCTACGAGCAGTACTTC.